A single sample gave rise to the 31 T cell receptor beta chains below, sequenced in a study of T cell repertoires in cytomegalovirus infection. TCRdb fed the reads into MiXCR, producing one record per CDR3 protein. The sample records approximately 190,000 distinct CDR3 sequences, 25% to 30% being singletons. The sample comprised PBMCs. These receptors came from a human donor in good health (CMV status not recorded). Some clones in this sample may be carry-over from other donors' samples.

This clonotype appeared many times. J is TRBJ1-2 and V is TRBV12-3 or TRBV12-4; a possible D gene is TRBD1 (5 bases). The CDR3 totals 15 residues. Trimming took 2 bases from V and 4 from J, leaving 14 bases between them. The CDR3 loop reads CASSLSGGSAYGYTF. CDR3 nucleotide sequence: TGTGCCAGCAGTTTAAGCGGGGGTTCAGCCTATGGCTACACCTTC.

This chain joins TRBV12-3 or TRBV12-4 and TRBJ1-4, with 8 bases lining up with TRBD1. The CDR3 is 16 residues long. The V and J ends lost 6 bases and 4 bases, in that order; junction bases with no gene match: 10. CDR3 DNA: TGTGCCAGCAGCCCGTATCGGACAGGGCTTAATGAAAAACTGTTTTTT. Residues: CASSPYRTGLNEKLFF.

The chain uses TRBV6-5 and TRBJ2-2; 9 positions match TRBD1. Per the germline V gene, CDR1 is MNHEY and CDR2 is SVGAGI. This CDR3 has 15 amino acids. V lost 5 bases, J lost 4 bases, and 5 bases stayed unmatched. This CDR3 is CASSTGGASTGELFF. The CDR3 coding sequence is TGTGCCAGCAGTACAGGGGGCGCGTCCACCGGGGAGCTGTTTTTT.

This chain uses TRBV5-1 with TRBJ1-1; D unresolved. The germline gives CDR1 SGHRS, CDR2 YFSETQ. There are 14 residues in the CDR3. Trimming removed 5 bases from V and 0 bases from J, with 11 bases in between. The CDR3 nucleotides read TGCGCCAGCAGGGGGTTACTCTTGAACACTGAAGCTTTCTTT. This sequence encodes CASRGLLLNTEAFF.

This clonotype was counted ten times or more. The chain has TRBV7-8 and TRBJ2-2, with D possibly TRBD1 on 6 matching bases. Germline-derived CDR1 and CDR2 are SGHVS and FQNEAQ. The germline V and J ends were trimmed by 6 bases and 2 bases, with 10 bases remaining between them. The CDR3 sequence is 14 residues long. The CDR3 DNA reads TGTGCCAGCAGTATACAGGGAAACACCGGGGAGCTGTTTTTT. It codes for CASSIQGNTGELFF.

V usage is TRBV7-2 and J usage is TRBJ2-5; 13 positions agree with TRBD2. The CDR3 has 16 residues. With V trimmed by 5 bases and J by 1 base, 4 bases remained unmatched. CDR1 and CDR2 from the germline V gene are SGHTA and FQGNSA. This CDR3 is CASSRTSGGAQETQYF. For the CDR3, the DNA is TGTGCCAGCAGCCGTACTAGCGGGGGGGCCCAAGAGACCCAGTACTTC.

The genes are TRBV6-2 or TRBV6-3 and TRBJ1-5; D uncertain. Germline CDR1 is MNHEY and CDR2 is SVGEGT. V lost 7 bases and J 3 bases, leaving 16 bases between the germline ends. This CDR3 is 15 amino acids long. The CDR3 loop reads CASTSSGRLNQPQHF. The CDR3 coding sequence is TGTGCCAGCACATCCTCCGGACGGCTCAATCAGCCCCAGCATTTT.

This clonotype was seen a few times. The V and J genes are TRBV7-9 and TRBJ1-2, with 7 bases aligning to TRBD1. CDR3 length: 15 residues. Germline trimming cut 3 bases from V and 8 bases from J; bases unmatched to any gene: 12. Germline V lookup: CDR1 SEHNR, CDR2 FQNEAQ (reference sequence). Here the CDR3 DNA reads TGTGCCAGCAGCTTGAGCACAGGGGAAGGAAGAGGCTACACCTTC. This sequence encodes CASSLSTGEGRGYTF. The full variable domain, with the rest looked up from reference TRBV7-9 and TRBJ1-2, is DTGVSQNPRHKITKRGQNVTFRCDPISEHNRLYWYRQTLGQGPEFLTYFQNEAQLEKSRLLSDRFSAERPKGSFSTLEIQRTEQGDSAMYLCASSLSTGEGRGYTFGSGTRLTVV.

This chain links TRBV12-3 or TRBV12-4 with TRBJ1-1; D is ambiguous. Between the trimmed V and J ends, which lost 3 bases and 4 bases, there was a span of 12 bases. This CDR3 has 14 amino acids. CDR3 loop: CASSLLAQATEAFF. The CDR3 DNA is TGTGCCAGCAGTTTGTTAGCCCAGGCCACTGAAGCTTTCTTT.

This clonotype was detected ten times or more. V and J are TRBV7-2 and TRBJ1-6; maybe TRBD1 (6 bases). The V end was cut by 5 bases, the J end by 14 bases, with 19 bases between. This CDR3 contains 14 residues. Germline V gene lookup returns CDR1 SGHTA and CDR2 FQGNSA. The DNA of the CDR3 is TGTGCCAGCAGCCCGGGACAAGCCGCTGTAGCCCTCCACTTT. Translating gives CASSPGQAAVALHF.

This clonotype appeared a few times. The chain recombines TRBV27 with TRBJ1-2; possible D gene TRBD1, 6 bases. Trimming removed 2 bases at V and 4 bases at J, with 14 bases between. Germline V gene sequence: CDR1 MNHEY, CDR2 SMNVEV (reference sequence). There are 15 residues in the CDR3. CDR3 in amino acids: CASSLTRGNIYGYTF. The CDR3 DNA sequence: TGTGCCAGCAGTTTAACGAGGGGGAATATCTATGGCTACACCTTC.

The table lists this clonotype with many counts. The gene calls are TRBV6-1 and TRBJ1-1; D call uncertain. CDR1 is MNHNS, CDR2 SASEGT, per germline. V dropped 1 base and J dropped 3 bases, with 9 bases sitting between them. CDR3 length: 14 amino acids. The CDR3 region is CASSEDLGDTEAFF. DNA of the CDR3: TGTGCCAGCAGTGAAGATCTCGGGGACACTGAAGCTTTCTTT.

Of note for this clonotype: This may stem from a read error, because a much larger clone lies one nucleotide away. The chain combines TRBV12-3 or TRBV12-4 with TRBJ2-1; D is perhaps TRBD2 (6 bases). The CDR3 extends over 13 amino acids. This chain's CDR3 is CASRRGTHNERFF. The CDR3, as DNA: TGTGCCAGCAGACGCGGGACGCACAATGAGCGGTTCTTC.

The rearrangement links TRBV5-6 to TRBJ1-1; 7 positions match TRBD1. Looked up from germline, CDR1 is SGHDT and CDR2 is YYEEEE. The CDR3 runs 19 residues. The ends lost 4 bases at V and 1 base at J; junction bases unmatched: 19. The CDR3 spells CASSKVSGQYPLRNTEAFF. CDR3 DNA sequence: TGTGCCAGCAGCAAAGTTTCGGGACAGTACCCTTTGAGGAACACTGAAGCTTTCTTT.

This clonotype has a count of ten or more. This chain links TRBV6-2 or TRBV6-3 with TRBJ1-1, with a weak D call TRBD1 (5 bases). Deletions cut 6 bases from V and 3 bases from J, with 17 bases between. The CDR3 totals 15 residues. Germline lookup yields CDR1 MNHEY and CDR2 SVGEGT. The CDR3 loop is CASREGGREYTEAFF. Written as DNA, the CDR3 is TGTGCCAGCAGAGAAGGTGGCAGGGAGTACACTGAAGCTTTCTTT.

This clonotype turned up a few times. V gene TRBV11-3 combines with J gene TRBJ2-5; 7 positions agree with TRBD1. Trimming removed 6 bases from V and 0 bases from J; junction bases left unmatched: 7. The germline V gene encodes CDR1 SGHNT and CDR2 YENEEA. This CDR3 is 15 amino acids long. Here the CDR3 reads CASSKGGQYQETQYF. The CDR3 region has the DNA TGTGCCAGCAGTAAAGGGGGACAGTACCAAGAGACCCAGTACTTC.

This clonotype has more than one count but fewer than ten. V and J are TRBV2 and TRBJ1-5; a possible D gene is TRBD1 (5 bases). CDR3 length: 15 residues. V was pared by 0 bases and J by 2 bases, with 8 bases between. Germline assignment: CDR1 SNHLY and CDR2 FYNNEI. The CDR3 DNA is TGTGCCAGCAGTGAAGCGCTGGGGGGCAATCAGCCCCAGCATTTT. This gives the protein CASSEALGGNQPQHF.

This clonotype turned up a few times. This chain joins TRBV6-2 or TRBV6-3 and TRBJ1-1; tentative D call: TRBD1 (5 bases). With 7 bases removed from V and 7 bases from J, the gap between germline ends came to 19 bases. Germline V gene lookup returns CDR1 MNHEY and CDR2 SVGEGT. This CDR3 spans 14 amino acids. DNA for the CDR3: TGTGCCAGCAACCCGACAGACCCGTTCGGTGAAGCTTTCTTT. This translates into CASNPTDPFGEAFF.

The table lists this clonotype with a count of one. This sequence may be a read error, since a much larger clone differs from it by one base. The chain carries TRBV7-6 and TRBJ1-1, with D perhaps matching TRBD1 (5 bases). Germline-derived CDR1 and CDR2 are SGHVS and FNYEAQ. The CDR3 runs 16 residues. CDR3 sequence: CASSLVSGTPDADAFF. In DNA, the CDR3 is TGTGCCAGCAGCTTAGTTTCCGGGACCCCGGACGCTGATGCTTTCTTT.

This clonotype was found many times. The chain combines TRBV2 with TRBJ2-3; 13 bases fit TRBD2. Germline V gene lookup returns CDR1 SNHLY and CDR2 FYNNEI. The CDR3 length is 16 residues. V gave up 4 bases and J gave up 6 bases; unmatched junction bases: 7. DNA for the CDR3: TGTGCCAGCAGTGGAGGACTAGCGGGGGCGTCGGATACGCAGTATTTT. Protein product: CASSGGLAGASDTQYF. Filled out from reference TRBV2 and TRBJ2-3, the complete variable domain reads EPEVTQTPSHQVTQMGQEVILRCVPISNHLYFYWYRQILGQKVEFLVSFYNNEISEKSEIFDDQFSVERPDGSNFTLKIRSTKLEDSAMYFCASSGGLAGASDTQYFGPGTRLTVL.

This clonotype turned up a few times. V and J are TRBV11-3 and TRBJ1-1, with D possibly TRBD1 on 5 matching bases. The CDR3 is 14 amino acids. Germline CDR1 is SGHNT and CDR2 is YENEEA. The V and J ends lost 5 bases and 2 bases respectively, with 12 bases between them. Here the CDR3 reads CASSLHGGNTEAFF. CDR3 DNA sequence: TGTGCCAGCAGCCTACACGGGGGAAACACTGAAGCTTTCTTT.

This clonotype was seen only a few times. The chain uses TRBV12-3 or TRBV12-4 and TRBJ2-7, with 8 bases fitting TRBD1. Trimming at V came to 3 bases and at J to 3 bases, leaving 4 bases not matched to a gene. This CDR3 region has 14 residues. Written as DNA, the CDR3 is TGTGCCAGCAGTTTTTGGACAGGGAGCTACGAGCAGTACTTC. The encoded protein is CASSFWTGSYEQYF.

The V gene is TRBV7-2, the J gene TRBJ2-5; D is possibly TRBD1 or TRBD2 (6 bases each). Germline assignment: CDR1 SGHTA and CDR2 FQGNSA. V dropped 5 bases and J dropped 5 bases, with 15 bases sitting between them. The CDR3 runs 14 residues. Here the CDR3 DNA reads TGTGCCAGCAGCGGCCGACTAGGGGGGGAGACCCAGTACTTC. This sequence encodes CASSGRLGGETQYF.

This chain joins TRBV20-1 and TRBJ1-1, with TRBD1 identical over 8 bases. In germline, CDR1 is DFQATT, CDR2 SNEGSKA (reference sequence). This CDR3 is 13 amino acids long. Trimming took 6 bases from V and 3 from J; bases not matched to a gene: 6. The CDR3 DNA is TGCAGTGCCGTCGGACAGGGATACACTGAAGCTTTCTTT. Translated, it gives CSAVGQGYTEAFF.

This clonotype was observed a handful of times. At one of its ends the junction is not consistent with the germline gene, which may arise from a read error. The chain recombines TRBV7-7 with TRBJ2-7, with D possibly being TRBD2 (6 bases). Per germline, CDR1 SSHAT and CDR2 FNYEAQ (reference sequence). The CDR3 consists of 14 residues. The CDR3 region is CASSLTEGSYEQYF. The CDR3, as DNA: TGTGCTAGCAGCTTAACGGAGGGGTCCTACGAGCAGTACTTC. Full variable domain (outside the CDR3, taken from reference TRBV7-7 and TRBJ2-7): GAGVSQSPRYKVTKRGQDVTLRCDPISSHATLYWYQQALGQGPEFLTYFNYEAQPDKSGLPSDRFSAERPEGSISTLTIQRTEQRDSAMYRCASSLTEGSYEQYFGPGTRLTVT.

The chain is built from TRBV6-2 or TRBV6-3 and TRBJ1-5; no definite D call. V lost 4 bases to trimming and J lost 5 bases, with 12 bases between them. Per germline, CDR1 MNHEY and CDR2 SVGEGT. The CDR3 is 14 residues long. In DNA form, the CDR3 reads TGTGCCAGCAGTTCTCTGAGTTGGGATCAGCCCCAGCATTTT. This encodes CASSSLSWDQPQHF.

This chain links TRBV2 with TRBJ2-2; tentative D call: TRBD2 (6 bases). The germline V gene encodes CDR1 SNHLY and CDR2 FYNNEI. The CDR3 covers 16 residues. V was shortened by 8 bases and J by 4 bases, with 20 bases between the two germline ends. The CDR3 DNA follows: TGTGCCAGCCTTCCGTACGGGACTGATAGCACCGGGGAGCTGTTTTTT. Protein: CASLPYGTDSTGELFF.

This clonotype was seen only once. The chain couples TRBV14 to TRBJ2-1, with 10 bases fitting TRBD2. CDR1 SGHDN and CDR2 FVKESK come from the germline V gene. This CDR3 region has 16 residues. V gave up 1 base and J gave up 6 bases; unmatched junction bases: 6. CDR3: CASSQGRLAGFNEQFF. DNA for the CDR3: TGTGCCAGCAGCCAAGGGCGACTAGCGGGTTTCAATGAGCAGTTCTTC.

The V gene is TRBV2, the J gene TRBJ2-7; either TRBD1 or TRBD2 may fit D (5 bases each). The CDR3 totals 14 residues. Between the trimmed V and J ends, which lost 5 bases and 4 bases, there was a span of 15 bases. Germline CDR1 and CDR2: SNHLY and FYNNEI. In DNA form, the CDR3 reads TGTGCCAGCAGTCGGGACCCAGGCGGGTACGAGCAGTACTTC. This encodes CASSRDPGGYEQYF.

A note on this clonotype: One junction end does not reproduce the germline sequence, and a read error may be involved. V is TRBV7-2 and J is TRBJ1-3, with D possibly TRBD1 on 6 matching bases. This CDR3 region has 15 residues. Per the germline V gene, CDR1 is SGHTA and CDR2 is FQGNSA. CDR3 sequence reads: CASTFSTGYGNTLYF. Written as DNA, the CDR3 is TGTGCCAGCACCTTTAGCACAGGGTACGGGAACACCTTATATTTT.

This clonotype was detected ten times or more. The rearrangement links TRBV7-2 to TRBJ1-4; no definite D call. The CDR3 has 15 amino acids. The ends were cut back, 1 base at V and 5 bases at J, with 11 bases in the middle. The V gene's germline CDR1 is SGHTA and CDR2 FQGNSA. The DNA of the CDR3 is TGTGCCAGCAGCTTAGAGAACTCAGTAAATGAAAAACTGTTTTTT. Translating gives CASSLENSVNEKLFF.